This passage covers 17 T cell receptor beta chains from one sample sequenced in a study of T-cell reconstitution after alpha-beta-depleted transplantation in children. The TCRbeta library was prepared with unique molecular identifiers. TCRdb ran MiXCR on the PCR reads and lists one entry per CDR3 protein. The sample has 400,000 to 500,000 distinct CDR3 sequences, roughly 10% seen once. Sample: PBMCs from the stem cell graft donor, taken from the stem cell graft. The receptor source for this set is a human donor who donated a stem cell graft to a child with acute myeloid leukemia.

This clonotype turned up a few times. The V and J genes are TRBV20-1 and TRBJ2-1, with TRBD2 matching 12 bases. The junction had 4 bases not matched to a gene; V was cut back by 0 bases and J by 4 bases. CDR3 length: 16 residues. The germline gives CDR1 DFQATT, CDR2 SNEGSKA (reference sequence). The CDR3 is CSARDWTSGEYNEQFF. CDR3 DNA sequence: TGCAGTGCTAGAGATTGGACTAGCGGGGAGTACAATGAGCAGTTCTTC.

This clonotype has more than one count but fewer than ten. The junction departs from germline at one end; a sequencing error may be responsible. The V and J genes are TRBV11-2 and TRBJ2-4; TRBD1 matches at 8 bases. Germline CDR1 is SGHAT and CDR2 is FQNNGV. The CDR3 runs to 14 residues. This chain's CDR3 is CASSAGQGWNSQYF. Written as DNA, the CDR3 is TGTGCCAGCAGCGCAGGACAGGGTTGGAACAGTCAGTACTTC.

This clonotype has only a few counts. The rearrangement uses TRBV20-1 and TRBJ2-3; TRBD2 agrees at 12 bases. This CDR3 has 16 amino acids. Germline trimming cut 3 bases from V and 0 bases from J; bases unmatched to any gene: 4. Per the germline V gene, CDR1 is DFQATT and CDR2 is SNEGSKA (reference sequence). The CDR3 here is CSASPGLAGSTDTQYF. Here the CDR3 DNA reads TGCAGTGCTAGCCCAGGACTAGCGGGGAGCACAGATACGCAGTATTTT.

This chain connects TRBV29-1 to TRBJ2-3; 9 positions agree with TRBD2. With V trimmed by 6 bases and J by 5 bases, 6 bases remained unmatched. The germline V gene has CDR1 SQVTM and CDR2 ANQGSEA. The CDR3 runs 13 residues. The CDR3 reads CSVAPTSGDTQYF. DNA of the CDR3: TGCAGCGTCGCCCCGACTAGCGGAGATACGCAGTATTTT.

The chain combines TRBV7-9 with TRBJ1-6; no firm D call. The CDR3 contains 14 residues. Trimming left V 2 bases short and J 9 bases short, with 11 bases between. The germline V gene encodes CDR1 SEHNR and CDR2 FQNEAQ (reference sequence). CDR3 protein: CASSLTTASSPLHF. For the CDR3, the DNA is TGTGCCAGCAGCTTAACGACCGCAAGTTCACCCCTCCACTTT.

This clonotype was observed many times. This rearrangement joins TRBV9 to TRBJ2-2; unclear D gene. Trimming removed 5 bases at V and 0 bases at J, with 5 bases between. This CDR3 is built from 13 residues. CDR1 is SGDLS, CDR2 YYNGEE, per germline. The CDR3 spells CASSAPNTGELFF. The CDR3 DNA reads as TGTGCCAGCAGTGCTCCGAACACCGGGGAGCTGTTTTTT.

The J gene is TRBJ2-4, the V gene TRBV20-1; D might be TRBD2 (5 bases). The CDR3 extends over 15 amino acids. Germline loops: CDR1 DFQATT, CDR2 SNEGSKA (reference sequence). Trimming took off 3 bases at V and 0 bases at J, with 12 bases between the two ends. The DNA of the CDR3 is TGCAGTGCTAGGAGAAGAGGACTAGCCAAAAACATTCAGTACTTC. Protein: CSARRRGLAKNIQYF.

The sample holds many counts of this clonotype. V gene TRBV5-1 combines with J gene TRBJ1-4, with D possibly being TRBD1 (5 bases). Germline V gene sequence: CDR1 SGHRS, CDR2 YFSETQ. The CDR3 totals 15 residues. With 1 base removed from V and 4 bases from J, the gap between germline ends came to 11 bases. The CDR3: CASSLSTGFNEKLFF. DNA of the CDR3: TGCGCCAGCAGCTTGAGTACAGGTTTTAATGAAAAACTGTTTTTT.

J is TRBJ2-3 and V is TRBV4-2; D unresolved. The CDR3 is made up of 16 amino acids. V dropped 3 bases and J dropped 0 bases, with 13 bases sitting between them. In germline, CDR1 is LGHNA, CDR2 YNFKEQ. The CDR3 region is CASSQGGRASTDTQYF. In nucleotides, the CDR3 is TGTGCCAGCAGCCAGGGCGGAAGAGCTAGCACAGATACGCAGTATTTT.

The J gene is TRBJ1-1, the V gene TRBV5-1; 9 bases agree with TRBD1. The CDR3 consists of 15 residues. Trimming took 2 bases from V and 6 from J; bases not matched to a gene: 8. The germline V gene has CDR1 SGHRS and CDR2 YFSETQ. CDR3 nucleotides: TGCGCCAGCAGCTTCTCCACAGGACAGGGGCCTGAAGCTTTCTTT. It codes for CASSFSTGQGPEAFF.

The rearrangement joins TRBV9 to TRBJ1-5; unclear D gene. CDR1 is SGDLS, CDR2 YYNGEE, per germline. The V and J ends lost 4 bases and 0 bases respectively, with 11 bases between them. The CDR3 has 15 residues. CDR3 in amino acids: CASSPNSHSNQPQHF. CDR3 in DNA: TGTGCCAGCAGCCCTAACAGCCATAGCAATCAGCCCCAGCATTTT.

A few counts support this clonotype. The chain employs TRBV7-2 and TRBJ1-1; possible D gene TRBD1, 6 bases. In germline, CDR1 is SGHTA, CDR2 FQGNSA. The CDR3 loop spans 15 amino acids. With 0 bases removed from V and 5 bases from J, the gap between germline ends came to 13 bases. This CDR3 reads CASSLALTGGTEAFF. The CDR3 region has the DNA TGTGCCAGCAGCTTAGCGTTGACAGGTGGTACTGAAGCTTTCTTT.

This clonotype was counted many times. The chain recombines TRBV7-9 with TRBJ1-3; no clear D gene. The germline gives CDR1 SEHNR, CDR2 FQNEAQ (reference sequence). The length of the CDR3 is 15 residues. V was shortened by 0 bases and J by 2 bases, with 8 bases between the two germline ends. The CDR3 DNA sequence: TGTGCCAGCAGCTTAGCAGACATTACTGGAAACACCATATATTTT. Translated, it gives CASSLADITGNTIYF.

The chain is built from TRBV5-1 and TRBJ2-3; D is possibly TRBD1 (6 bases). The CDR3 runs 13 residues. V was cut by 5 bases and J by 4 bases, with 11 bases left in between. CDR1 SGHRS and CDR2 YFSETQ come from the germline V gene. CDR3 sequence: CASRTDSADTQYF. The CDR3 DNA reads TGCGCCAGCAGGACGGACAGCGCAGATACGCAGTATTTT.

A few counts support this clonotype. CDR3 in DNA: TGCAGTGCGACCCGGGACAGGGCATACAATGAGCAGTTCTTC. Translation: CSATRDRAYNEQFF. The V gene is TRBV20-1, the J gene TRBJ2-1; 9 positions match TRBD1. V was clipped by 6 bases and J by 4 bases; unmatched bases: 7. Germline CDR1 DFQATT, CDR2 SNEGSKA (reference sequence). CDR3 length equals 14 residues.

The chain is built from TRBV12-3 or TRBV12-4 and TRBJ2-5, with a possible D match to TRBD2 (6 bases). With 3 bases removed from V and 3 bases from J, the gap between germline ends came to 17 bases. The CDR3 is made up of 16 amino acids. Here the CDR3 DNA reads TGTGCCAGCAGTTTGGGGCGGGGCACGTTCAAAGAGACCCAGTACTTC. It codes for CASSLGRGTFKETQYF.

This chain links TRBV2 with TRBJ1-2; D remains unclear. The CDR3 is 13 amino acids. V lost 2 bases and J lost 3, with 7 bases in between. The germline V gene has CDR1 SNHLY and CDR2 FYNNEI. The CDR3 sequence is CASSETGDYGYTF. The CDR3 DNA follows: TGTGCCAGCAGTGAAACGGGAGACTATGGCTACACCTTC.